The 12 T cell receptor beta chains below come from one sample, sequenced in a study of T cells after yellow fever vaccination. One entry per CDR3 protein, called by TCRdb with MiXCR from the 5' RACE reads. In the table there are hundreds of thousands of distinct CDR3 sequences, 10% to 15% of which are singletons. Here the sequenced sample was PBMCs, taken on the day of the yellow fever booster vaccination. The receptors originated from a man aged 30-40 years who received the YFV17D yellow fever vaccine.

The chain is built from TRBV12-3 or TRBV12-4 and TRBJ1-5, with 7 bases matching TRBD1. The CDR3 is 14 amino acids. Unmatched junction bases numbered 5, after V lost 6 bases and J lost 3 bases. This chain's CDR3 is CASRVTGDNQPQHF. The DNA for the CDR3 is TGTGCCAGCAGGGTCACAGGGGACAATCAGCCCCAGCATTTT.

The chain employs TRBV18 and TRBJ1-1; D may be TRBD1 (6 bases). The germline V gene encodes CDR1 KGHSH and CDR2 LQKENI. Between the trimmed V and J ends, which lost 3 bases and 4 bases, there was a span of 12 bases. The CDR3 is made up of 14 amino acids. CDR3 residues: CASSPQGQVTEAFF. The CDR3 DNA reads TGTGCCAGCTCACCCCAGGGGCAGGTCACTGAAGCTTTCTTT.

This clonotype has a handful of counts. V gene TRBV20-1 combines with J gene TRBJ2-1; 12 bases are shared with TRBD2. V lost 1 base, J lost 0 bases, and 4 bases stayed unmatched. Germline lookup yields CDR1 DFQATT and CDR2 SNEGSKA (reference sequence). This CDR3 has 17 residues. The CDR3 sequence is CSARAASGRVSYNEQFF. The CDR3 DNA sequence: TGCAGTGCTAGAGCGGCTAGCGGGAGGGTCTCCTACAATGAGCAGTTCTTC.

The V gene is TRBV29-1, the J gene TRBJ1-5, with a possible D match to TRBD1 (5 bases). This CDR3 has 13 amino acids. Germline assignment: CDR1 SQVTM and CDR2 ANQGSEA. The V end lost 4 bases, the J end lost 4 bases, and 11 bases lay between the germline ends. CDR3 region: CSVAQEQNQPQHF. Here the CDR3 DNA reads TGCAGCGTTGCACAGGAGCAGAATCAGCCCCAGCATTTT.

This clonotype occurred a few times. This rearrangement joins TRBV2 to TRBJ1-4, with D hard to call. V dropped 7 bases and J dropped 3 bases, with 12 bases sitting between them. The CDR3 totals 14 residues. Germline V gives CDR1 SNHLY, CDR2 FYNNEI. CDR3 coding DNA: TGTGCCAGCATCGACCCGGGGTCTAATGAAAAACTGTTTTTT. Translating it yields CASIDPGSNEKLFF.

The chain is built from TRBV29-1 and TRBJ1-2; 12 bases align to TRBD1. After removal of 5 bases from V and 4 bases from J, the junction contained 11 bases not matched to a gene. From germline, CDR1 is SQVTM and CDR2 ANQGSEA. The CDR3 spans 16 residues. Here the CDR3 reads CSVLKHGTGGGYGYTF. The CDR3 DNA reads as TGCAGCGTTCTCAAGCACGGGACAGGGGGCGGCTATGGCTACACCTTC.

The table lists this clonotype with many counts. This chain links TRBV10-2 with TRBJ2-7; D might be TRBD1 or TRBD2, each matching 5 bases. The CDR3 is made up of 14 amino acids. Trimming left V 5 bases short and J 6 bases short, with 17 bases between. Germline values: CDR1 WSHSY, CDR2 SAAADI. As DNA, the CDR3 is TGCGCCAGCAGTCTCGAGGGCAGGGACCCCGAGCAGTACTTC. Translation: CASSLEGRDPEQYF.

V is TRBV5-6 and J is TRBJ2-7; TRBD2 matches 7 bases. The CDR3 spans 17 residues. Germline V CDR1 and CDR2: SGHDT, YYEEEE. The V and J ends lost 3 bases and 4 bases, in that order; junction bases with no gene match: 16. In DNA form, the CDR3 reads TGTGCCAGCAGCTCCGGTGGCCTGGCGGGAGTTCTTTACGAGCAGTACTTC. Its translation: CASSSGGLAGVLYEQYF. Using reference TRBV5-6 and TRBJ2-7 for the parts outside the CDR3, the full variable domain is DAGVTQSPTHLIKTRGQQVTLRCSPKSGHDTVSWYQQALGQGPQFIFQYYEEEERQRGNFPDRFSGHQFPNYSSELNVNALLLGDSALYLCASSSGGLAGVLYEQYFGPGTRLTVT.

This clonotype was seen a handful of times. This chain connects TRBV7-8 to TRBJ2-2; D is undetermined. The germline V gene encodes CDR1 SGHVS and CDR2 FQNEAQ. Trimming took off 3 bases at V and 5 bases at J, with 10 bases between the two ends. The CDR3 is 14 residues long. CDR3: CASSFETQTGELFF. Written as DNA, the CDR3 is TGTGCCAGCAGCTTCGAAACCCAAACCGGGGAGCTGTTTTTT.

This clonotype was picked up a small number of times. The chain links TRBV20-1 to TRBJ2-5; tentatively, D is TRBD1 or TRBD2 (5 bases each). The length of the CDR3 is 14 residues. V shed 3 bases and J shed 1 base, with 12 bases lying between them. CDR1 is DFQATT, CDR2 SNEGSKA, per germline (reference sequence). The CDR3, as DNA: TGCAGTGCTAGTCCCGGGGCACTCCAAGAGACCCAGTACTTC. This sequence encodes CSASPGALQETQYF.

This clonotype has only a few counts. V is TRBV12-3 or TRBV12-4 and J is TRBJ1-1; D is perhaps TRBD1 (5 bases). V gave up 3 bases and J gave up 6 bases, with 14 bases separating them. CDR3 length: 14 amino acids. CDR3 sequence: CASSFNGLGAEAFF. CDR3 DNA: TGTGCCAGCAGTTTCAACGGACTAGGGGCTGAAGCTTTCTTT.

This chain links TRBV19 with TRBJ1-5, with D possibly TRBD1 on 6 matching bases. Looked up from germline, CDR1 is LNHDA and CDR2 is SQIVND (reference sequence). Trimming pared 7 bases from V and 7 bases from J, leaving 14 bases between. This CDR3 is built from 13 residues. Here the CDR3 reads CASTYQGGQPQHF. The CDR3 bases are TGTGCCAGTACCTATCAAGGGGGACAGCCCCAGCATTTT.